Included here is one TCR beta chain sequence, with context. This clone was counted between two and nine times. Its antigen is unknown. Base qualities were left out, and no much larger clone turns up one base away. The data were taken from a study of blood T cell repertoires in COVID-19 (dated by TCRdb to about 2020). For context, the study as a whole: Collaborator samples came from the United States, Italy and Spain and covered acute and convalescent phases of COVID-19. The repertoires were released in a freely available public database meant as a resource for research on the immune response to SARS-CoV-2. Nearly every sample came with metadata listing a de-identified subject ID, COVID-19 status, age in years and sex. HLA class I and class II types, where available, came from metadata supplied by the sample provider rather than from assay-based typing. Samples were obtained from the ongoing ImmuneRACE study (first 160 participants) and from 1,254 subjects provided by 6 global collaborators. The prospective study material was composed of cDNA or gDNA derived from T cells, B-cell-depleted T cells, or PBMCs. The dataset comprised deeply sampled blood TCRbeta repertoires from subjects exposed to, actively infected with, or recovered from COVID-19.

Collaborating institutions collected whole blood in K2EDTA tubes following their own protocols. For TCRbeta analysis, collaborators shipped samples in one of three forms: frozen whole blood, isolated PBMCs, or DNA extracted from either of those sample types. CDR1 and CDR2 are drawn from the germline V gene: MNHEY, SVGAGI. The CDR3 measures 11 amino acids from cysteine to phenylalanine. The only DNA kept is the CDR3, 33 bases in frame from the first base. Trimming takes 7 bases from V and 5 bases from J, and the germline ends sit 7 bases apart. General conclusions and limits of the study: How much clinical and demographic metadata was included differed by source and by participant, and the metadata was provided uncurated.

The immunoSEQ Assay, a bias-controlled multiplex PCR, was used to amplify TCRbeta CDR3 regions from genomic DNA. As for the authors' bioinformatics: The number of nucleated cells in each sample was estimated from the amplification of reference gene primers within the assay. To quantify the absolute abundance of each unique TCRbeta CDR3 rearrangement, sequence reads were collapsed and filtered. For each sample, productive Simpson clonality was calculated as the square root of Simpson's diversity index over productive rearrangements. TCRdb took over this immuneACCESS table, retaining in-frame rearrangements with V and J assigned. Such tables are incomplete; in checked studies, under half of the missing clones stem from an unresolved V gene, and the remainder is unexplained. V, J and clone size derive from that table, while D and trimming were established from the DNA sequence. In all, the sample holds roughly 330,000 clones, and 83% of those were seen once. Together, the top ten hold roughly 1.2% of the sample.

This TCR was sampled from a woman in her fifties or sixties with acute or convalescent COVID-19. The sequence joins TRBV6-5 to TRBJ2-3; the D gene lacks a confident call. The sample comprised peripheral blood. In nucleotide form, the sequence is TGTGCCAGCACAATCGGAGATACGCAGTATTTT. Its product reads: CASTIGDTQYF.